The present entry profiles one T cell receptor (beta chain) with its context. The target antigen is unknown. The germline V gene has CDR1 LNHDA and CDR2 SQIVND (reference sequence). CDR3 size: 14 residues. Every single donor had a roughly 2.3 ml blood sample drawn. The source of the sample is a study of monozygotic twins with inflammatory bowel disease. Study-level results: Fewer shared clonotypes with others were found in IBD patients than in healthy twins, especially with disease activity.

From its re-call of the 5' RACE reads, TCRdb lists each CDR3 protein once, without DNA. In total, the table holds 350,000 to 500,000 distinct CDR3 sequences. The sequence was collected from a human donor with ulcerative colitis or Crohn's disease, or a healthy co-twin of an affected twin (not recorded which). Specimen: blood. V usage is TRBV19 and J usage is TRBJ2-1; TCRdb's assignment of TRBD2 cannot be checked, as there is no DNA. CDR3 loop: CASSPWTSPDEQFF.